A single T cell receptor beta chain is shown here with its context. This clone's antigen is unknown. Base qualities are missing; no much larger clone stands one base away. Patients with autoimmune disease history or receiving systemic immunosuppression were excluded from the trial. Peripheral blood for TCR sequencing was collected from all dose cohorts at baseline, on cycle 4 day 1, and on cycle 7 day 1. The samples were taken from a phase I, first-in-human, multicenter, open-label dose-escalation trial of ivuxolimab. Adults with locally advanced or metastatic head and neck squamous cell, hepatocellular, melanoma or renal cell carcinoma were enrolled in the trial. CD4+ and CD8+ T cells were sorted separately from peripheral blood before TCR sequencing. These data belong to a study of OX40 agonist ivuxolimab in advanced cancers. Context from the whole study: Ivuxolimab was a fully human IgG2 agonistic monoclonal antibody targeting the costimulatory receptor OX40 (CD134). Intravenous ivuxolimab was administered to patients every 2 weeks at six dose levels: 0.01, 0.1, 0.3, 1.5, 3 and 10 mg/kg. Of the approximately 54 dose-escalation patients, hepatocellular carcinoma was present in around 20, melanoma in around 15, renal cell carcinoma in 9 and head and neck cancer in 9. In the dose-escalation cohort, approximately 83% of patients were male, and the mean age was 60 years with a range of about 20 to 79. Patients were allowed to have had prior anti-PD-1, anti-PD-L1 or anti-CTLA-4 therapy, and around 43% of the dose-escalation patients had been treated with checkpoint inhibitors. Partial responses occurred in three dose-escalation patients: two with cutaneous melanoma and one with hepatocellular carcinoma. Peripheral TCRbeta sequencing aimed to test whether ivuxolimab altered TCR sequence diversity and caused clonal T-cell expansion. The paper covers the monotherapy dose-escalation part of the phase I ivuxolimab trial, which included N = 52 patients.

Beyond this particular receptor, the publication reports: After ivuxolimab, CD8+ T cells had more expanded clones than CD4+ T cells on average. Antigen specificity was not determined for the clonally expanded peripheral T cells. At doses of 0.1 to 3.0 mg/kg, clonal expansion of both CD4+ and CD8+ T cells in blood was seen between baseline and week 6. In the 0.1-3.0 mg/kg groups, partial responders had among the lowest normalized peripheral clonal expansion, particularly in CD8+ T cells. Low levels of normalized T-cell clonal expansion were also seen in some patients who did not respond.

For sequencing of the TCRbeta CDR3 region, genomic DNA was extracted from the sorted cells. The immunoSEQ Assay was used for sequencing of TCRbeta CDR3 regions. TCRdb mirrors the immuneACCESS table, restricted to in-frame sequences. Some clones are absent from its copies; in checked studies, under half trace to an unresolved V gene, and the reason for the others is unknown. The sample has about 99,000 clones on record, roughly 95% of them singletons. Roughly 2% of the sample is in the top ten clones. Cut back by 1 base and 2 bases, the V and J ends lie 7 bases apart. The CDR3 measures 15 amino acids from cysteine to phenylalanine. Only the CDR3 portion is preserved as DNA: 45 bases, with reading frame beginning at the first base. CDR1 and CDR2 were assigned from the germline V gene as SGHTS and YDEGEE.

The sample here was CD4+ or CD8+ T cells sorted from blood, taken in a trial of the OX40 agonist ivuxolimab. The sequence derives from an adult with an advanced solid tumor such as melanoma, head and neck, liver or kidney cancer. The V gene is TRBV5-8 and the J gene is TRBJ2-6; the D region may be TRBD1 or TRBD2, each matching 6 bases equally. CDR3 sequence: CASSLRGPGANVLTF. The sequence in DNA is TGTGCCAGCAGCTTGCGGGGGCCTGGGGCCAACGTCCTGACTTTC.